This is a list of T cell receptor beta chains from one sample in a study of T cells in localized non-small cell lung cancer. Repertoires were generated with immunoSEQ multiplex PCR, while TCRdb's copy carries only in-frame clones and drops some. The sample carries under 2,000 clones, 25% recorded once. Sequenced material: normal lung tissue next to the tumor, taken before any cancer treatment. All receptors come from a male donor older than 55 with stage II lung adenocarcinoma. Each CDR3 is given with its conserved first and last residue. A D gene is named only where the DNA matches it firmly. Clone size is given for some rows only: seen once, a few or many times, or a class if the clone is expanded.

TRBV11-3	medium-sized	.	TRBJ2-1	CASSGAEGSSYNEQFF	TGTGCCAGCAGCGGCGCGGAGGGGAGCTCCTACAATGAGCAGTTCTTC
TRBV7-2	large	.	TRBJ1-1	CASSDRLNTEAFF	TGTGCCAGCAGTGACAGGTTGAACACTGAAGCTTTCTTT
TRBV19	.	TRBD2	TRBJ2-1	CASSITSGGFDEQFF	TGTGCCAGTAGTATCACTAGCGGGGGATTCGATGAGCAGTTCTTC
TRBV4-1	.	TRBD1	TRBJ2-1	CASRPTMTGNLNEQFF	TGCGCCAGCAGACCTACAATGACAGGGAATCTGAATGAGCAGTTCTTC
TRBV6-8	few	.	TRBJ1-1	CASRRTGNTEAFF	TGTGCCAGCAGAAGGACGGGGAACACTGAAGCTTTCTTT
TRBV18	.	TRBD1	TRBJ1-1	CASRLGTGETEAFF	TGTGCCAGCCGCCTCGGGACAGGGGAGACTGAAGCTTTCTTT
TRBV19	.	.	TRBJ2-2	CASSPTGSTGELFF	TGTGCCAGTAGTCCAACAGGGAGCACCGGGGAGCTGTTTTTT
TRBV5-1	few	.	TRBJ2-5	CASSSVTLGETQYF	TGCGCCAGCAGCTCGGTCACGTTGGGAGAGACCCAGTACTTC
TRBV6-8	.	.	TRBJ1-1	CASSYNEGSTEAFF	TGTGCCAGCAGTTATAATGAAGGGAGCACTGAAGCTTTCTTT
TRBV29-1	.	.	TRBJ2-3	CSVLKEGQGGDTQYF	TGCAGCGTCCTGAAGGAGGGCCAGGGCGGAGATACGCAGTATTTT
TRBV11-3	few	.	TRBJ2-3	CASSLGLGGGTDTQYF	TGTGCCAGCAGCTTAGGACTTGGCGGGGGCACAGATACGCAGTATTTT
TRBV11-3	large	.	TRBJ2-3	CASSPYSGSTDTQYF	TGTGCCAGCAGCCCCTATAGCGGAAGCACAGATACGCAGTATTTT
TRBV11-3	medium-sized	.	TRBJ1-1	CASSLNGAMTEAFF	TGTGCCAGCAGCTTAAATGGGGCAATGACTGAAGCTTTCTTT
TRBV11-3	large	TRBD2	TRBJ2-1	CASSFQSGGLVNEQFF	TGTGCCAGCAGCTTTCAGAGCGGGGGGTTGGTTAATGAGCAGTTCTTC